This TCR beta chain was found in a study of T cell repertoires in aging, cancer and after chemotherapy (dated 2019 in TCRdb). With respect to the entire study: Six donor age groups were covered, ranging from 30 or younger up to 70 or older, and each group contained at least three individuals. Control TCR repertoires from healthy donors were recorded across several months to years, and re-sampling revealed clear clonal overlap. In total, the full dataset held about 9.5 million TCR reads. To examine immunoaging and T cell reconstitution after chemotherapy, the study profiled TCR beta repertoires in peripheral blood from healthy donors and cancer patients. Alongside around 98 healthy donors serving as a reference group, the cohort included over 200 cancer patients, of whom more than 85 had hematological cancers and fewer than 140 had solid cancers.

Multiplex touch-down PCR with a mixed TRB-A/B primer pool was used to amplify rearranged TRB sequences covering the V, D and J segments. Illumina adapters and sample indices were attached to the amplicons in two consecutive PCR reactions using Phusion HS II polymerase. Amplicons were gel-purified using the NucleoSpin Gel and PCR Clean-up kit and were subsequently checked with Qubit and an Agilent 2100 Bioanalyzer. Libraries were sequenced on an Illumina MiSeq using 600-cycle, single-indexed, paired-end runs. The paper's processing steps were these. MiXCR versions 2.12 and 3.0.5 were used to process TRB sequences. A clone was defined as each unique CDR3 nucleotide sequence, and only productive sequences supported by at least two reads were kept. The repertoire metrics were Shannon diversity, evenness, clonality (calculated as one minus evenness), and diversity profiles parameterized by alpha from 0 to 5. Generation probabilities of clones in paired pre- and post-chemotherapy samples were computed with the IGoR algorithm. TCRdb took the public reads, trimmed them with fastp at Q25, ran MiXCR for clone calling and kept in-frame beta chains. Identical CDR3 protein sequences are pooled into one entry, listed with their most common genes and DNA. TCRdb's processing, not the authors' own work, is the source of the V and J calls. In all, the sample holds more than 9,000 distinct CDR3 sequences, and more than 25% of those were seen once. The ten largest make up 2.5% to 4% of the sample.

TCR beta rearrangements were amplified from genomic DNA isolated from peripheral blood, not from sorted cells or RNA. Reading the germline V gene (reference sequence) gives CDR1 MNHEY and CDR2 SMNVEV. Cut back by 5 bases and 2 bases, the V and J ends lie 16 bases apart. The CDR3 spans 15 residues, from the cysteine through the phenylalanine. Of the read, only the CDR3 DNA is kept; its 45 bases are in frame from base 1. Study-wide findings and limitations: In healthy donors, the decline in TCR diversity with age was mainly due to loss of richness, whereas in cancer patients loss of evenness also played a role. Untreated patients with hematological or solid cancers showed significantly lower blood TCR diversity and higher clonality than age-matched healthy donors. The authors noted that the repertoire data do not allow conclusions about immunological memory after chemotherapy. Median generation probability increased over the chemotherapy interval in both cancer cohorts, suggesting repertoire reconstitution through rebound thymic output.

Note on this clonotype: Its antigen specificity is not known. No clone much larger than this one lies a single base away; base qualities are absent.

The rearrangement joined TRBV27 to TRBJ2-7; TRBD2 could be the D gene, as 6 bases match. The sequence came from a human donor in good health. Sequenced sample: blood. The sequence in DNA is TGTGCCAGCAGTCCCCTTGGAGGGCTAGCCTACGAGCAGTACTTC. It translates to CASSPLGGLAYEQYF.